The entry that follows covers one TCR beta chain sequence. Its antigen is still unknown. Per-base qualities were not stored, and no clone one base away is much larger. The germline V gene (reference sequence) supplies CDR1 MNHEY and CDR2 SMNVEV. The CDR3 numbers 13 residues from cysteine through phenylalanine. Only CDR3 DNA remains: 39 bases, in frame from the first base. V gives up 7 bases and J gives up 6 bases, and the segment between their germline ends measures 15 bases. These data belong to a study of OX40 agonist ivuxolimab in advanced cancers. Regarding the complete study: The costimulatory receptor OX40 (CD134) was targeted by ivuxolimab, a fully human IgG2 agonistic monoclonal antibody. Intravenous ivuxolimab was administered to patients every 2 weeks at six dose levels: 0.01, 0.1, 0.3, 1.5, 3 and 10 mg/kg. The point of sequencing TCRbeta in the periphery was to test whether ivuxolimab changed TCR sequence diversity and drove clonal T-cell expansion. Patients were allowed to have had prior anti-PD-1, anti-PD-L1 or anti-CTLA-4 therapy, and about 40% of the dose-escalation patients had been treated with checkpoint inhibitors. The monotherapy dose-escalation portion (N of about 49 patients) of the phase I ivuxolimab trial is reported in the paper. Partial responses occurred in three dose-escalation patients: two with cutaneous melanoma and one with hepatocellular carcinoma. The dose-escalation cohort was 80% to 90% male with a mean age of roughly 60 years, ranging from 23 to 79. Of the approximately 54 dose-escalation patients, hepatocellular carcinoma was present in approximately 20, melanoma in roughly 15, renal cell carcinoma in 9 and head and neck cancer in 9. The study at large found these results: Low levels of normalized T-cell clonal expansion were also seen in some nonresponding patients. In the 0.1-3.0 mg/kg groups, partial responders had among the lowest normalized peripheral clonal expansion, particularly in CD8+ T cells. The antigen specificity of the clonally expanded peripheral T cells was not determined. At doses of 0.1 to 3.0 mg/kg, clonal expansion of both CD4+ and CD8+ T cells in blood was seen between baseline and week 6. After ivuxolimab, more expanded clones were found on average in CD8+ T cells than in CD4+ T cells.

The trial excluded patients who had a history of autoimmune disease or who were on systemic immunosuppression. Peripheral blood for TCR sequencing was collected from all dose cohorts at baseline, on cycle 4 day 1, and on cycle 7 day 1. The samples were taken from a phase I, first-in-human, multicenter, open-label dose-escalation trial of ivuxolimab. Adults with locally advanced or metastatic head and neck squamous cell, hepatocellular, melanoma or renal cell carcinoma were enrolled in the trial. Before TCR sequencing, CD4+ and CD8+ T cells were separately sorted from peripheral blood. Genomic DNA was isolated from the sorted cells so that the TCRbeta CDR3 region could be sequenced. TCRbeta CDR3 regions were sequenced using the immunoSEQ Assay. TCRdb obtained this table from immuneACCESS and retained in-frame rearrangements with V and J assigned. These tables miss some clones; where compared with another copy, unresolved V genes account for less than half of the shortfall, and the remainder is unexplained. The sample table holds about 66,000 clones, of which 80% to 85% were seen once. About 5% of the sample comes from the top ten.

This material consisted of CD4+ or CD8+ T cells sorted from blood, taken in a trial of the OX40 agonist ivuxolimab. The source is an adult with an advanced solid tumor such as melanoma, head and neck, liver or kidney cancer. The V and J genes are TRBV27 and TRBJ1-2; the D region possibly corresponds to TRBD1 (6 bases align). The CDR3 corresponds to CASMAGGSHGYTF. The nucleotide sequence reads as follows: TGTGCCAGCATGGCGGGGGGCAGTCATGGCTACACCTTC.